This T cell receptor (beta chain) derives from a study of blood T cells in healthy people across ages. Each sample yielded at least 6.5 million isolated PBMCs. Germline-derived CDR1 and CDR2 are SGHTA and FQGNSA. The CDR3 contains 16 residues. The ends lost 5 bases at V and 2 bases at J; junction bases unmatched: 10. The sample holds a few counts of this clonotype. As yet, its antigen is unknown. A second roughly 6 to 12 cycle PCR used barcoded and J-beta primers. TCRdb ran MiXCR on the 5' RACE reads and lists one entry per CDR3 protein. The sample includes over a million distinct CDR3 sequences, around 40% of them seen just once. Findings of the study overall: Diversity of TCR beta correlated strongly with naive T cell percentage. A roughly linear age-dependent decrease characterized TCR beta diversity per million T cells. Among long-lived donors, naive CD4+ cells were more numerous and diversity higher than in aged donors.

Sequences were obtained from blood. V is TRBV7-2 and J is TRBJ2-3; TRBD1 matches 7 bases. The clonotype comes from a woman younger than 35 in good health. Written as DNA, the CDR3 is TGTGCCAGCAGCCCCCGCAAGGGGGCCCTCACAGATACGCAGTATTTT. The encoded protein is CASSPRKGALTDTQYF.